The clone carrying this T cell receptor beta chain turned up a few times. Its antigen is unidentified. The sample belongs to a study of cytomegalovirus exposure and HLA in healthy donors. Whole-study findings and limits: Several V segments, TRBV6-2 and TRBV6-3 among them, could not be told apart and were dropped. The authors later found TCR association rates varying by HLA locus, with DRB1 most and HLA-C fewest.

Both 60 Vbeta primers and 13 Jbeta primers went into the PCR. The assay was immunoSEQ multiplex PCR, and TCRdb's table has in-frame clones only and misses some. The sample holds about 150,000 clones, about 85% seen once. Germline lookup yields CDR1 MNHEY and CDR2 SVGAGI. The J segment lost 2 bases and the V segment lost 6 bases, leaving 7 bases of the junction unmatched. CDR3 size: 14 residues. Material: PBMCs. The sequence derives from a man in his thirties or forties in good health and CMV-seropositive. The chain employs TRBV6-5 and TRBJ2-7; TRBD1 aligns across 7 bases. This CDR3 is CASRVGQGAYEQYF. CDR3 DNA: TGTGCCAGCAGGGTGGGCCAGGGGGCCTACGAGCAGTACTTC.